One sample yielded the 14 T cell receptor beta chains listed below, sequenced in a study of molecular identifiers for immune sequencing clone quantification. TCRdb reprocessed the PCR reads with MiXCR, giving one entry per CDR3 protein. The sample holds around 320,000 distinct CDR3 sequences, under 25% seen once. The sample comprised naive CD8+ T cells from blood, with Jurkat cell RNA spiked in. Subset reported: FACS-sorted CD8+CD4-CCR7+CD45RA+ naive T cells. These receptors came from a human donor in good health. Some libraries in this study had Jurkat cell RNA spiked in.

There are many counts of this clonotype. The chain has TRBV5-1 and TRBJ2-3; no firm D call. CDR1 is SGHRS and CDR2 is YFSETQ in the germline V gene. Trimming cost V 4 bases and J 1 base, with 13 bases left between them. The CDR3 length is 15 residues. The CDR3, as DNA: TGCGCCAGCAGCGAAGCCCCTCTGGGCACAGATACGCAGTATTTT. This encodes CASSEAPLGTDTQYF.

The sample holds a few counts of this clonotype. The rearrangement uses TRBV3-1 and TRBJ2-1; 10 bases agree with TRBD2. Germline assignment: CDR1 LGHDT and CDR2 YNNKEL (reference sequence). V lost 0 bases and J lost 7; bases outside the gene matches: 9. The length of the CDR3 is 17 residues. CDR3 residues: CASSQDPRLAGENEQFF. The DNA for the CDR3 is TGTGCCAGCAGCCAAGATCCCCGGCTAGCGGGAGAGAATGAGCAGTTCTTC.

This clonotype was recorded many times. The V gene is TRBV12-3 or TRBV12-4, the J gene TRBJ2-7, with a tentative D call TRBD2 (6 bases). The CDR3 consists of 12 residues. Trimming left V 8 bases short and J 4 bases short, with 12 bases between. CDR3 residues: CASGTGVYEQYF. CDR3 DNA sequence: TGTGCCAGCGGGACGGGGGTTTACGAGCAGTACTTC.

At least ten counts were recorded for this clonotype. This chain connects TRBV7-9 to TRBJ1-1; D not resolved. CDR3 length: 15 residues. Trimming removed 3 bases at V and 0 bases at J, with 11 bases between. Germline V gene sequence: CDR1 SEHNR, CDR2 FQNEAQ (reference sequence). CDR3 in amino acids: CASSFRRSVNTEAFF. DNA of the CDR3: TGTGCCAGCAGCTTTAGAAGGTCGGTGAACACTGAAGCTTTCTTT.

In its sample, this clonotype was seen many times. The chain couples TRBV28 to TRBJ2-6; 10 bases line up with TRBD1. This CDR3 region has 15 residues. Germline V lookup: CDR1 MDHEN, CDR2 SYDVKM. With V trimmed by 6 bases and J by 2 bases, 1 base remained unmatched. This CDR3 reads CASRTGGAGANVLTF. The CDR3 DNA sequence: TGTGCCAGCAGGACAGGGGGCGCTGGGGCCAACGTCCTGACTTTC. Looking up the rest from reference TRBV28 and TRBJ2-6 gives the full variable domain: DVKVTQSSRYLVKRTGEKVFLECVQDMDHENMFWYRQDPGLGLRLIYFSYDVKMKEKGDIPEGYSVSREKKERFSLILESASTNQTSMYLCASRTGGAGANVLTFGAGSRLTVL.

This chain uses TRBV4-3 with TRBJ2-3; D remains unclear. Trimming took off 2 bases at V and 6 bases at J, with 6 bases between the two ends. This CDR3 comprises 12 residues. Germline values: CDR1 LGHNA, CDR2 YSLEER. The DNA of the CDR3 is TGCGCCAGCAGCCAATTACCCGATACGCAGTATTTT. This gives the protein CASSQLPDTQYF.

This chain uses TRBV30 with TRBJ1-2, with 9 bases identical to TRBD1. Germline loops: CDR1 GTSNPN, CDR2 SVGIG (reference sequence). The length of the CDR3 is 14 residues. The J segment lost 3 bases and the V segment lost 4 bases, leaving 6 bases of the junction unmatched. For the CDR3, the DNA is TGTGCCTGGACCGGACAGGGGAAGGACTATGGCTACACCTTC. Translating gives CAWTGQGKDYGYTF.

V is TRBV29-1 and J is TRBJ2-5; D might be TRBD1 or TRBD2, each matching 5 bases. Germline-derived CDR1 and CDR2 are SQVTM and ANQGSEA. This CDR3 is built from 13 residues. V lost 2 bases and J 1 base, leaving 8 bases between the germline ends. CDR3 amino acids: CSVETGLQETQYF. CDR3 coding DNA: TGCAGCGTTGAAACAGGACTCCAAGAGACCCAGTACTTC.

About this clonotype: Since a much larger clone is just one base distant, this may be a read error. This sequence joins TRBV29-1 and TRBJ2-7, with TRBD1 as a possible D gene (6 bases). The germline gives CDR1 SQVTM, CDR2 ANQGSEA. CDR3 length equals 12 residues. Trimming removed 5 bases at V and 4 bases at J, with 12 bases between. The CDR3 here is CSVQGGEYEQYF. CDR3 in DNA: TGCAGCGTTCAAGGGGGAGAGTACGAGCAGTACTTC.

This clonotype has a count of ten or more. The V and J genes are TRBV20-1 and TRBJ2-3, with D possibly TRBD1 on 6 matching bases. Germline V CDR1 and CDR2: DFQATT, SNEGSKA (reference sequence). Trimming removed 4 bases from V and 0 bases from J, with 17 bases in between. CDR3 length: 16 amino acids. The CDR3 loop is CSANDLDSASTDTQYF. CDR3 DNA sequence: TGCAGTGCTAACGATTTGGACAGTGCAAGCACAGATACGCAGTATTTT.

This clonotype was seen repeatedly, ten times or more. The CDR3 protein is CAWITLQQGVWEQYF. The DNA for the CDR3 is TGTGCCTGGATCACCCTGCAGCAGGGGGTCTGGGAGCAGTACTTC. The V call is TRBV30, the J call TRBJ2-7, with TRBD1 matching over 7 bases. Germline V lookup: CDR1 GTSNPN, CDR2 SVGIG (reference sequence). J gave up 7 bases and V 4 bases, and 16 bases lay outside the gene matches. CDR3 size: 15 residues.

The sample holds a few counts of this clonotype. V is TRBV27 and J is TRBJ1-5; 10 nucleotides line up with TRBD1. The length of the CDR3 is 14 residues. The germline V gene has CDR1 MNHEY and CDR2 SMNVEV (reference sequence). The V segment lost 2 bases and the J segment 6 bases; nucleotides outside the gene matches: 1. In DNA, the CDR3 is TGTGCCAGCAGTTTAGGGACAGGGGCTCAGCCCCAGCATTTT. Its translation: CASSLGTGAQPQHF.

The table lists this clonotype with a few counts. The J gene is TRBJ1-1, the V gene TRBV2; D is uncertain. The CDR3 covers 14 residues. V dropped 4 bases and J dropped 3 bases, with 12 bases sitting between them. From germline, CDR1 is SNHLY and CDR2 FYNNEI. The DNA of the CDR3 is TGTGCCAGCAGTGGGTGGGGATTGGACACTGAAGCTTTCTTT. Protein: CASSGWGLDTEAFF.

This clonotype appeared a few times. The V gene is TRBV12-3 or TRBV12-4, the J gene TRBJ2-3, with 10 bases that match TRBD2. The junction had 4 bases not matched to a gene; V was cut back by 5 bases and J by 2 bases. The CDR3 has 15 residues. Here the CDR3 reads CASSDLAGVTDTQYF. The CDR3, as DNA: TGTGCCAGCAGTGATCTAGCGGGGGTCACAGATACGCAGTATTTT.